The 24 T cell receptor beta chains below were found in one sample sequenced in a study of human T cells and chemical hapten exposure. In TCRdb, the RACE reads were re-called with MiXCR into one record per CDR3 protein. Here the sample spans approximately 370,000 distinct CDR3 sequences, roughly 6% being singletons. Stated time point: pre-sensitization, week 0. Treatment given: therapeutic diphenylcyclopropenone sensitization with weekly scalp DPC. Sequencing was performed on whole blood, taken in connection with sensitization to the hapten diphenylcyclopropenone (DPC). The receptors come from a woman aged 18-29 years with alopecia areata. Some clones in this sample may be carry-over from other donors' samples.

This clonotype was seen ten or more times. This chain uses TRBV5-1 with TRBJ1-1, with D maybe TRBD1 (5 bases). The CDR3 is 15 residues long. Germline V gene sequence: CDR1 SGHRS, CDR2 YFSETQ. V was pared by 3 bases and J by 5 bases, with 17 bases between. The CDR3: CASSWSVDSQTEAFF. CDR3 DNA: TGCGCCAGCAGCTGGAGTGTTGACAGCCAAACTGAAGCTTTCTTT.

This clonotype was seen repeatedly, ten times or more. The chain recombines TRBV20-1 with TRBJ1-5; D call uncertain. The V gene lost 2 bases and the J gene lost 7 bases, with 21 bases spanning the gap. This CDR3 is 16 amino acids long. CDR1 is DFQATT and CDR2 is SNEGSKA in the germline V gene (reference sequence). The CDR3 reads CSARTKREGGQQPQHF. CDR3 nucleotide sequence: TGCAGTGCTAGAACGAAGAGGGAGGGTGGGCAGCAGCCCCAGCATTTT.

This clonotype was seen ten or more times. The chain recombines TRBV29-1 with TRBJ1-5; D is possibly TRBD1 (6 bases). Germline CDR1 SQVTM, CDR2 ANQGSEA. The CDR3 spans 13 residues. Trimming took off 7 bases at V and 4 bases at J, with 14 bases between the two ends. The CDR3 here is CSGRGQSNQPQHF. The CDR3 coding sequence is TGCAGCGGCCGTGGACAGAGTAATCAGCCCCAGCATTTT. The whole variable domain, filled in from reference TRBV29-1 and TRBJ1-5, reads SAVISQKPSRDICQRGTSLTIQCQVDSQVTMMFWYRQQPGQSLTLIATANQGSEATYESGFVIDKFPISRPNLTFSTLTVSNMSPEDSSIYLCSGRGQSNQPQHFGDGTRLSIL.

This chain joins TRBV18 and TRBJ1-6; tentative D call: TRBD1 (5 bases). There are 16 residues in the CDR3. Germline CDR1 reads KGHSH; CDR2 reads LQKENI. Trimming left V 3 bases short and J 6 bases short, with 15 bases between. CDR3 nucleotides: TGTGCCAGCTCACCGCAATTCCAGGGTGGTAATTCACCCCTCCACTTT. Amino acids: CASSPQFQGGNSPLHF.

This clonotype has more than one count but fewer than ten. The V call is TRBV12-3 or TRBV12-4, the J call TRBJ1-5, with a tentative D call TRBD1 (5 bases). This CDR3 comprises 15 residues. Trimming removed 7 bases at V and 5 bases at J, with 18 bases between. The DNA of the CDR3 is TGTGCCAGCACCCCCAACGGGGGTTGGGATCAGCCCCAGCATTTT. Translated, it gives CASTPNGGWDQPQHF.

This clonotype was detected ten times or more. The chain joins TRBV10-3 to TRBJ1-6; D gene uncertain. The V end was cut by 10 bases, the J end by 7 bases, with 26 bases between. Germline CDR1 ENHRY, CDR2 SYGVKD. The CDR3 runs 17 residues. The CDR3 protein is CASAPTIGVDTNSPLHF. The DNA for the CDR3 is TGTGCCAGCGCCCCGACCATTGGAGTGGATACGAATTCACCCCTCCACTTT.

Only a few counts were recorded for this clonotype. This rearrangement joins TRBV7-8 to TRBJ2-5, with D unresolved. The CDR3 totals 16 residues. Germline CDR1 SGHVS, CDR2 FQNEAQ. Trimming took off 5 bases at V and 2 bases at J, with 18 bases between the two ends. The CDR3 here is CASSPRQPGLQETQYF. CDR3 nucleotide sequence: TGTGCCAGCAGCCCCAGGCAGCCCGGCCTTCAAGAGACCCAGTACTTC.

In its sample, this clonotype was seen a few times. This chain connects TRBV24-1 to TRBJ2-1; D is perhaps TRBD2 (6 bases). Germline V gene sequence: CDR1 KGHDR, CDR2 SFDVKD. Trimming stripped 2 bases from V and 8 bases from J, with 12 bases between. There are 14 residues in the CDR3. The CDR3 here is CATSDYGRRDEQFF. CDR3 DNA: TGTGCCACCAGTGATTACGGGAGACGGGATGAGCAGTTCTTC.

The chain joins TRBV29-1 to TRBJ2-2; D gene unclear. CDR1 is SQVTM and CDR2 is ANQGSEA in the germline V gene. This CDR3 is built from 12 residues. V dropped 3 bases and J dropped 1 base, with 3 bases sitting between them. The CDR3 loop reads CSVEENTGELFF. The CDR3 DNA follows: TGCAGCGTTGAGGAGAACACCGGGGAGCTGTTTTTT.

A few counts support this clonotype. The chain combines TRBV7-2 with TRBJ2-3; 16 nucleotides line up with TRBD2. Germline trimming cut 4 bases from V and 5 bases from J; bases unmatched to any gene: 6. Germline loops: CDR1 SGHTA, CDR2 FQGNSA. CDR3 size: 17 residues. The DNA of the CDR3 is TGTGCCAGCAGCTCAGGGACTAGCGGGGGGGCAAGAGATACGCAGTATTTT. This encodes CASSSGTSGGARDTQYF.

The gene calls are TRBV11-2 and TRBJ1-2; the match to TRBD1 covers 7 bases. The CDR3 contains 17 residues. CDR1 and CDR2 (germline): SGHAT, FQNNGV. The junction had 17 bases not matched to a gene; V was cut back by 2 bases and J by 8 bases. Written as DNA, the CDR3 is TGTGCCAGCAGCTTATCTTCCAACCGGGACAGCCGGTGGGGCTACACCTTC. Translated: CASSLSSNRDSRWGYTF. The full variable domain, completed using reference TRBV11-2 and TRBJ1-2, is EAGVAQSPRYKIIEKRQSVAFWCNPISGHATLYWYQQILGQGPKLLIQFQNNGVVDDSQLPKDRFSAERLKGVDSTLKIQPAKLEDSAVYLCASSLSSNRDSRWGYTFGSGTRLTVV.

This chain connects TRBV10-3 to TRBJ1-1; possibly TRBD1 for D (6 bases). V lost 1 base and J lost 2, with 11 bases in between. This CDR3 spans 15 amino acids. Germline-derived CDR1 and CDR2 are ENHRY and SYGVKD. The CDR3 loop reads CAISEWDTANTEAFF. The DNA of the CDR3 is TGTGCCATCAGTGAGTGGGACACAGCTAACACTGAAGCTTTCTTT.

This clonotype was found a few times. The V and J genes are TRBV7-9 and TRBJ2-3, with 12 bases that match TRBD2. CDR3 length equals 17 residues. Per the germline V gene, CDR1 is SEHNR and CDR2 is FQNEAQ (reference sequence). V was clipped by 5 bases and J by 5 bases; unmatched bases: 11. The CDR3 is CASSQNRLAGAGDTQYF. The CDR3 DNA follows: TGTGCCAGCAGCCAAAACCGACTAGCGGGGGCGGGAGATACGCAGTATTTT.

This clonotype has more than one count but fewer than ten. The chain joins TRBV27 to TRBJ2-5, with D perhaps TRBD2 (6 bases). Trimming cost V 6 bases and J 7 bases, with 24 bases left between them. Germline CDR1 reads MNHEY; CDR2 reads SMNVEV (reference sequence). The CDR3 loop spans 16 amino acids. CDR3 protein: CASSTEEGLGRGTQYF. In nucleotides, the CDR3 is TGTGCCAGCAGCACGGAGGAGGGTCTTGGTCGCGGGACCCAGTACTTC.

The CDR3 is CASSHEDSSGANVLTF. The CDR3 region has the DNA TGTGCCAGCAGCCATGAAGACAGTTCTGGGGCCAACGTCCTGACTTTC. V is TRBV4-2 and J is TRBJ2-6; TRBD1 might be the D (5 bases). Trimming removed 3 bases from V and 1 base from J, with 10 bases in between. Germline values: CDR1 LGHNA, CDR2 YNFKEQ. This CDR3 comprises 16 residues.

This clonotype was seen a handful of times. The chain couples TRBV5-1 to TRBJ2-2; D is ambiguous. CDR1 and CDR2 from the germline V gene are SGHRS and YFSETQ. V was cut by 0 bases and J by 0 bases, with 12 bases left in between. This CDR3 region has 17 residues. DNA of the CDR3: TGCGCCAGCAGCTTGGCGCCCCTCCCGCCGAACACCGGGGAGCTGTTTTTT. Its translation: CASSLAPLPPNTGELFF.

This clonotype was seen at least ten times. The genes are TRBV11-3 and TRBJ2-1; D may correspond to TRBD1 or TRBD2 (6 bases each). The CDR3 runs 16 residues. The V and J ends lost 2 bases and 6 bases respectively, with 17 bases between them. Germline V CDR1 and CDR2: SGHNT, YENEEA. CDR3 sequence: CASSLFGGAKGNEQFF. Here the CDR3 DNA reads TGTGCCAGCAGCTTATTCGGGGGCGCAAAGGGCAATGAGCAGTTCTTC. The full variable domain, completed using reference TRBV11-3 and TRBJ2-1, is EAGVVQSPRYKIIEKKQPVAFWCNPISGHNTLYWYLQNLGQGPELLIRYENEEAVDDSQLPKDRFSAERLKGVDSTLKIQPAELGDSAVYLCASSLFGGAKGNEQFFGPGTRLTVL.

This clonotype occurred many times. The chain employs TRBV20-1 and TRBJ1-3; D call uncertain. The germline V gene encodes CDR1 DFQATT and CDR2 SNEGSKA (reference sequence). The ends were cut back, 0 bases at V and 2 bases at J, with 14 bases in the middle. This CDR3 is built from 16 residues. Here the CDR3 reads CSARDLGSRPGNTIYF. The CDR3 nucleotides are TGCAGTGCTAGAGATTTGGGAAGTAGGCCTGGAAACACCATATATTTT.

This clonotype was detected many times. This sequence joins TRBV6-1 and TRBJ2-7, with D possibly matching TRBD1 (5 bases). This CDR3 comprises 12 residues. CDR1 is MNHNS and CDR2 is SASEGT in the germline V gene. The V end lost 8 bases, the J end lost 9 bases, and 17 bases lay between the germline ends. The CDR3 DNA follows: TGTGCCAGCGAACGCACTCAGGGTGTGCAGTACTTC. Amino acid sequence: CASERTQGVQYF.

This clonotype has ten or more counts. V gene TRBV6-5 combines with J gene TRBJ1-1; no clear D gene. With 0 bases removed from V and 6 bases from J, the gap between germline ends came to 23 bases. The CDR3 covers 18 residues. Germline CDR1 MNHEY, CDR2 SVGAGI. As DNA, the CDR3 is TGTGCCAGCAGTTACTCTACCGGTGTAGGGCAGTCACTCCCTGAAGCTTTCTTT. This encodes CASSYSTGVGQSLPEAFF.

The CDR3 DNA sequence: TGCAGTGCTAGTAGGGGGGAGGGACAGCCCCAGCATTTT. Protein product: CSASRGEGQPQHF. The chain links TRBV20-1 to TRBJ1-5; possibly TRBD1 for D (6 bases). Germline CDR1 is DFQATT and CDR2 is SNEGSKA (reference sequence). V was shortened by 3 bases and J by 7 bases, with 13 bases between the two germline ends. This CDR3 contains 13 residues.

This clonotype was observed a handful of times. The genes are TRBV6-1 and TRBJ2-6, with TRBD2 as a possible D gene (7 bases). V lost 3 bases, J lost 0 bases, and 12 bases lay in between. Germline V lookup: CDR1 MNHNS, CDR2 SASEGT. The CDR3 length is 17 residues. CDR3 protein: CASSDAGALSGANVLTF. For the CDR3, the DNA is TGTGCCAGCAGTGACGCGGGGGCCCTCTCTGGGGCCAACGTCCTGACTTTC.

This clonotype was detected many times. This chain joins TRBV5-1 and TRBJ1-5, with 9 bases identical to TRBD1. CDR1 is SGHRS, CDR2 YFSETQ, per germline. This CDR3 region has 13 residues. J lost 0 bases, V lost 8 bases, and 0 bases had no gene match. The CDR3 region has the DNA TGCGCCAGGGACAGGGGTAGCAATCAGCCCCAGCATTTT. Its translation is CARDRGSNQPQHF.

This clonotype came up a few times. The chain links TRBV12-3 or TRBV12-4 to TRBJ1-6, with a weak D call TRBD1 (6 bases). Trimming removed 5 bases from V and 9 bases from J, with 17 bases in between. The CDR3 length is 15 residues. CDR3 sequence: CASSGSGVSGSPLHF. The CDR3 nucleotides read TGTGCCAGCAGTGGTTCAGGGGTTAGCGGTTCACCCCTCCACTTT.